These 6 T cell receptor beta chains came from one sample sequenced in a study of T cell responses to AZD1222 COVID-19 vaccine. Data came from immunoSEQ multiplex PCR; TCRdb stores just in-frame clones and leaves some out. The sample lists around 140,000 clones; around 90% were seen once. The sequencing here drew on peripheral blood, taken on day 0 of AZD1222 vaccination. The receptors come from an adult in good health.

The gene calls are TRBV4-3 and TRBJ2-1; D not certain. The ends were cut back, 0 bases at V and 7 bases at J, with 10 bases in the middle. Germline V CDR1 and CDR2: LGHNA, YSLEER. The CDR3 runs 14 residues. The CDR3 protein is CASSQETGWNEQFF. DNA for the CDR3: TGCGCCAGCAGCCAAGAGACCGGGTGGAATGAGCAGTTCTTC.

The chain combines TRBV15 with TRBJ2-6; D remains unclear. CDR1 LNHNV and CDR2 YYDKDF come from the germline V gene (reference sequence). The V gene lost 4 bases and the J gene lost 1 base, with 17 bases spanning the gap. There are 18 residues in the CDR3. The CDR3 protein is CATSKGTSALSGANVLTF. The CDR3 DNA follows: TGTGCCACCAGCAAGGGTACGTCGGCTTTGTCTGGGGCCAACGTCCTGACTTTC.

This chain links TRBV7-8 with TRBJ2-7; D gene unclear. Germline V gives CDR1 SGHVS, CDR2 FQNEAQ. CDR3 length equals 15 residues. Trimming cost V 1 base and J 2 bases, with 12 bases left between them. The CDR3 sequence: CASSLGSVRTYEQYF. CDR3 sequence (DNA): TGTGCCAGCAGCTTAGGGTCGGTACGTACCTACGAGCAGTACTTC.

J is TRBJ1-1 and V is TRBV12-3 or TRBV12-4, with D uncertain. This CDR3 has 13 amino acids. Trimming took 7 bases from V and 6 from J, leaving 15 bases between them. CDR3: CASIPVRFPEAFF. The CDR3 region has the DNA TGTGCCAGCATTCCGGTCAGGTTCCCTGAAGCTTTCTTT.

The rearrangement uses TRBV6-1 and TRBJ1-3; no clear D. V lost 2 bases and J 4 bases, leaving 9 bases between the germline ends. The CDR3 is 14 residues long. The germline V gene encodes CDR1 MNHNS and CDR2 SASEGT. The CDR3 DNA follows: TGTGCCAGCAGTGAATCGGGTACGGGAAACACCATATATTTT. Translated: CASSESGTGNTIYF.

V is TRBV9 and J is TRBJ2-7; D is possibly TRBD2 (6 bases). V dropped 0 bases and J dropped 2 bases, with 9 bases sitting between them. The CDR3 length is 14 residues. Looked up from germline, CDR1 is SGDLS and CDR2 is YYNGEE. Written as DNA, the CDR3 is TGTGCCAGCAGCGTAGACGGGAGAGCCTACGAGCAGTACTTC. It translates to CASSVDGRAYEQYF.